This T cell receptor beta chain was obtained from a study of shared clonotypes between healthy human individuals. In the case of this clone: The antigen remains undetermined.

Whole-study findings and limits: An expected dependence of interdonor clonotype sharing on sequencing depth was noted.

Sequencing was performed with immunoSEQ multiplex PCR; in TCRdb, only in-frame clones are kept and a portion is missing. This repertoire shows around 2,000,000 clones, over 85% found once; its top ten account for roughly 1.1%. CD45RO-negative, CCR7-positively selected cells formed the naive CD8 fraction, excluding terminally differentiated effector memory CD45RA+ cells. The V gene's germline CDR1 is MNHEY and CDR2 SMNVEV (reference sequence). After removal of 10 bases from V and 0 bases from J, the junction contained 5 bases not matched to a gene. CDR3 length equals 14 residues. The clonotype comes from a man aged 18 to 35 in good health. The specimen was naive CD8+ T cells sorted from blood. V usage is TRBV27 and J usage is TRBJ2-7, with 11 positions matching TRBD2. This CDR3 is CATRLAGSSYEQYF. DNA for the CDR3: TGTGCCACCAGACTAGCGGGGAGCTCCTACGAGCAGTACTTC.